What follows are 21 T cell receptor beta chains derived from one specimen sequenced in a study of spatial heterogeneity in lung cancer. TCRdb used MiXCR to reprocess the 5' RACE reads, holding one entry per CDR3 protein. The sample includes thousands of distinct CDR3 sequences, roughly 30% of them seen just once. The study's findings and limits: Tumors with more nonsynonymous mutations had more expanded intratumoral alpha and beta TCRs.

Their recognized antigens are unknown. Time point denoted: sample taken at primary tumor resection. Here the sequenced sample was lung tumor tissue, taken at surgery. The source of these receptors is a male donor with early-stage non-small cell lung cancer.

This clonotype is classed as medium-sized. V and J are TRBV19 and TRBJ1-5; D is perhaps TRBD1 (5 bases). Trimming took 3 bases from V and 5 from J, leaving 8 bases between them. CDR1 and CDR2 from the germline V gene are LNHDA and SQIVND (reference sequence). This CDR3 region has 13 residues. Here the CDR3 reads CASSMGRYQPQHF. The CDR3 DNA reads as TGTGCCAGTAGTATGGGGCGATATCAGCCCCAGCATTTT.

The chain has TRBV20-1 and TRBJ1-2; D possibly corresponds to TRBD1 (5 bases). Germline V gene lookup returns CDR1 DFQATT and CDR2 SNEGSKA (reference sequence). This CDR3 is built from 12 residues. Trimming took off 3 bases at V and 6 bases at J, with 11 bases between the two ends. The CDR3 loop is CSASSRADGYTF. The DNA of the CDR3 is TGCAGTGCTAGTTCCAGGGCGGATGGCTACACCTTC.

The chain links TRBV6-2 or TRBV6-3 to TRBJ2-1; TRBD2 aligns across 8 bases. Trimming at V came to 7 bases and at J to 7 bases, leaving 24 bases not matched to a gene. CDR3 size: 19 residues. Germline values: CDR1 MNHEY, CDR2 SVGEGT. The CDR3 here is CASTPHPAGAAQGINEQFF. The CDR3 bases are TGTGCCAGCACCCCGCATCCAGCGGGAGCAGCACAAGGAATTAATGAGCAGTTCTTC.

This clonotype is deemed medium-sized. V is TRBV7-2 and J is TRBJ2-3; 7 bases line up with TRBD2. CDR1 is SGHTA, CDR2 FQGNSA, per germline. Unmatched junction bases numbered 9, after V lost 5 bases and J lost 4 bases. This CDR3 region has 15 residues. CDR3 sequence: CASSLRLAVPDTQYF. Written as DNA, the CDR3 is TGTGCCAGCAGCCTTCGACTAGCAGTCCCAGATACGCAGTATTTT.

The gene calls are TRBV11-2 and TRBJ1-2; D not certain. In germline, CDR1 is SGHAT, CDR2 FQNNGV. Trimming took 3 bases from V and 5 from J, leaving 22 bases between them. The length of the CDR3 is 17 residues. The CDR3 region is CASSFHSSAGSLYGYTF. The CDR3 nucleotides read TGTGCCAGCAGCTTCCACTCCTCTGCGGGAAGCCTTTATGGCTACACCTTC.

The rearrangement links TRBV19 to TRBJ1-5; D is undetermined. CDR1 LNHDA and CDR2 SQIVND come from the germline V gene (reference sequence). This CDR3 spans 15 amino acids. Trimming left V 6 bases short and J 0 bases short, with 12 bases between. CDR3 amino acids: CASRSTAYSNQPQHF. As DNA, the CDR3 is TGTGCCAGTAGATCGACGGCTTATAGCAATCAGCCCCAGCATTTT.

This clonotype qualifies as medium-sized. J is TRBJ1-2 and V is TRBV5-4; TRBD1 matches at 7 bases. Per germline, CDR1 SGHNT and CDR2 YYREEE (reference sequence). The ends lost 4 bases at V and 2 bases at J; junction bases unmatched: 2. The CDR3 is made up of 13 amino acids. Here the CDR3 reads CASSTTGNYGYTF. CDR3 sequence (DNA): TGTGCCAGCAGCACGACAGGGAACTATGGCTACACCTTC. The entire variable domain, with the rest obtained from reference TRBV5-4 and TRBJ1-2, is as follows: ETGVTQSPTHLIKTRGQQVTLRCSSQSGHNTVSWYQQALGQGPQFIFQYYREEENGRGNFPPRFSGLQFPNYSSELNVNALELDDSALYLCASSTTGNYGYTFGSGTRLTVV.

Sample share makes this clonotype large. V gene TRBV30 combines with J gene TRBJ2-2; 9 bases map to TRBD1. Germline CDR1 reads GTSNPN; CDR2 reads SVGIG (reference sequence). The V segment lost 3 bases and the J segment 5 bases; nucleotides outside the gene matches: 1. There are 13 residues in the CDR3. The CDR3 DNA follows: TGTGCCTGGAGCGGACAGGGGACCGGGGAGCTGTTTTTT. This sequence encodes CAWSGQGTGELFF.

Relative to its sample, this clonotype is medium-sized. The gene calls are TRBV28 and TRBJ2-7, with D perhaps matching TRBD2 (6 bases). Between the trimmed V and J ends, which lost 3 bases and 6 bases, there was a span of 9 bases. CDR1 and CDR2 from the germline V gene are MDHEN and SYDVKM. The CDR3 is 12 residues long. The chain's CDR3 is CASSLGRGEQYF. The DNA of the CDR3 is TGTGCCAGCAGTTTGGGGCGGGGCGAGCAGTACTTC.

The chain is built from TRBV18 and TRBJ1-3, with 7 bases identical to TRBD1. Germline CDR1 and CDR2: KGHSH and LQKENI. CDR3 size: 16 residues. With V trimmed by 5 bases and J by 0 bases, 7 bases remained unmatched. This chain's CDR3 is CASSRGTESSGNTIYF. In DNA, the CDR3 is TGTGCCAGCTCAAGAGGGACAGAGAGCTCTGGAAACACCATATATTTT. Combining the CDR3 with reference TRBV18 and TRBJ1-3 gives the whole variable domain NAGVMQNPRHLVRRRGQEARLRCSPMKGHSHVYWYRQLPEEGLKFMVYLQKENIIDESGMPKERFSAEFPKEGPSILRIQQVVRGDSAAYFCASSRGTESSGNTIYFGEGSWLTVV.

This clonotype came up a few times. Written as DNA, the CDR3 is TGTGCCAGCAGCTTAGCGCAATACAATGAGCAGTTCTTC. This codes for CASSLAQYNEQFF. J is TRBJ2-1 and V is TRBV7-2, with no clear D. The germline V gene has CDR1 SGHTA and CDR2 FQGNSA. This CDR3 is 13 amino acids long. V was cut by 0 bases and J by 4 bases, with 4 bases left in between.

This chain connects TRBV30 to TRBJ2-2; no clear D. Trimming pared 3 bases from V and 0 bases from J, leaving 8 bases between. Germline lookup yields CDR1 GTSNPN and CDR2 SVGIG (reference sequence). The CDR3 is made up of 14 amino acids. As DNA, the CDR3 is TGTGCCTGGAGCACTGGAACGAACACCGGGGAGCTGTTTTTT. Translating it yields CAWSTGTNTGELFF.

The CDR3 protein is CASSVGAGELFF. The DNA of the CDR3 is TGTGCCAGCAGTGTCGGAGCCGGGGAGCTGTTTTTT. The rearrangement links TRBV2 to TRBJ2-2; D gene ambiguous. CDR3 length: 12 amino acids. The V end was cut by 4 bases, the J end by 6 bases, with 6 bases between. Germline CDR1 is SNHLY and CDR2 is FYNNEI.

This clonotype is labeled as medium-sized. J is TRBJ1-2 and V is TRBV10-3; D not certain. From germline, CDR1 is ENHRY and CDR2 SYGVKD. V dropped 4 bases and J dropped 4 bases, with 10 bases sitting between them. The CDR3 contains 13 residues. The CDR3 DNA reads as TGTGCCATCAGTGGGGCTATACTCTATGGCTACACCTTC. Its protein product is CAISGAILYGYTF.

This chain uses TRBV20-1 with TRBJ2-1; D may be TRBD1 (6 bases). Germline CDR1 DFQATT, CDR2 SNEGSKA (reference sequence). CDR3 size: 15 residues. Trimming stripped 5 bases from V and 0 bases from J, with 14 bases between. The CDR3 nucleotides read TGCAGTGCTCAAGGGGGAGCGCTCTCCTACAATGAGCAGTTCTTC. This sequence encodes CSAQGGALSYNEQFF.

The chain uses TRBV7-6 and TRBJ2-7, with D uncertain. Germline loops: CDR1 SGHVS, CDR2 FNYEAQ. The CDR3 runs 13 residues. Trimming removed 5 bases at V and 4 bases at J, with 12 bases between. The CDR3 spells CASSPGPNYEQYF. The CDR3 DNA follows: TGTGCCAGCAGCCCAGGACCTAATTACGAGCAGTACTTC.

This clonotype is medium-sized. The chain combines TRBV27 with TRBJ2-7; possible D gene TRBD1, 6 bases. Germline-derived CDR1 and CDR2 are MNHEY and SMNVEV (reference sequence). The CDR3 has 15 amino acids. Trimming removed 4 bases from V and 3 bases from J, with 16 bases in between. CDR3 DNA: TGTGCCAGCAGTTCCACTGGGGCAGGGGACTACGAGCAGTACTTC. It encodes CASSSTGAGDYEQYF.

This clonotype was seen a few times. The gene calls are TRBV20-1 and TRBJ2-3; 12 nucleotides match TRBD2. The germline V gene encodes CDR1 DFQATT and CDR2 SNEGSKA (reference sequence). The CDR3 runs 16 residues. V lost 4 bases, J lost 5 bases, and 10 bases stayed unmatched. This CDR3 reads CSAIPRTSGVRDTQYF. CDR3 DNA: TGCAGTGCTATTCCTAGGACTAGCGGGGTCCGAGATACGCAGTATTTT.

The rearrangement links TRBV5-1 to TRBJ2-1, with 9 bases identical to TRBD2. This CDR3 contains 16 residues. Trimming at V came to 4 bases and at J to 3 bases, leaving 8 bases not matched to a gene. CDR1 is SGHRS, CDR2 YFSETQ, per germline. The CDR3 nucleotides are TGCGCCAGCAGCATGAACCCTAGCGGGATCTACAATGAGCAGTTCTTC. Translation gives CASSMNPSGIYNEQFF.

The chain is built from TRBV5-1 and TRBJ2-2, with 9 bases aligning to TRBD2. CDR3 length: 15 amino acids. Trimming cost V 2 bases and J 3 bases; bases outside gene matches: 2. Germline V gene sequence: CDR1 SGHRS, CDR2 YFSETQ. The CDR3 DNA follows: TGCGCCAGCAGCTTATTAGCGGGAGACACCGGGGAGCTGTTTTTT. Translation: CASSLLAGDTGELFF.

The gene calls are TRBV10-3 and TRBJ1-2; 12 nucleotides line up with TRBD1. Germline V CDR1 and CDR2: ENHRY, SYGVKD. The J segment lost 2 bases and the V segment lost 10 bases, leaving 8 bases of the junction unmatched. CDR3 length: 15 residues. CDR3 protein: CATKVGTGGNYGYTF. DNA for the CDR3: TGTGCCACCAAGGTGGGGACAGGGGGCAACTATGGCTACACCTTC.